One T cell receptor (beta chain) is described in this entry. Antigen specificity is unknown. The sample belongs to a study of T cell responses to AZD1222 COVID-19 vaccine. Whole-study results and caveats: Repertoires in all cases were sampled only once the peak T cell response had passed. Spike regions recognized by vaccine-associated CD4 TCRs spanned the protein, led by 160-218 and 743-854.

Here immunoSEQ multiplex PCR was the method, and the copy in TCRdb shows in-frame clones only, minus some. This sample has 110,000 or so clones, with 85% to 90% found just once. The clonotype comes from an adult in good health. Sequencing was performed on peripheral blood, taken on day 0 of AZD1222 vaccination.

Written as DNA, the CDR3 is TGTGATTTACCGGGCCGAAGAAACACCATATATTTT. This encodes CDLPGRRNTIYF. The chain is built from TRBV12-2 and TRBJ1-3. TRBV12-2 is tagged as a pseudogene. This CDR3 has 12 residues.